The rows below give T cell receptor beta chains drawn from one sample of a study of shared clonotypes between healthy human individuals. Assay: immunoSEQ multiplex PCR; the TCRdb copy retains only in-frame clones and omits some. This repertoire shows roughly 590,000 clones, about 95% found once; its top ten account for roughly 0.1%. The sample was naive CD8+ T cells sorted from blood. These TCRs come from a woman aged 25-40 years in good health. Each CDR3 is given with its conserved first and last residue. D genes are given only for firm matches. The listing skips clone size in some rows; elsewhere it reads once, few, many or a size class.

TRBV27	.	TRBJ2-7	15	.	CASTRRDGGGYEQYF	TGTGCCAGCACACGCAGGGACGGAGGGGGCTACGAGCAGTACTTC
TRBV4-2	.	TRBJ2-7	16	.	CASSQAHRDPSYEQYF	TGTGCCAGCAGCCAAGCACACCGAGATCCCTCCTACGAGCAGTACTTC
TRBV7-9	.	TRBJ1-4	15	.	CASSPGYTTNEKLFF	TGTGCCAGCAGCCCGGGGTACACAACTAATGAAAAACTGTTTTTT
TRBV28	.	TRBJ1-1	13	.	CASSVRGATEAFF	TGTGCCAGCAGTGTCAGGGGAGCCACTGAAGCTTTCTTT
TRBV15	.	TRBJ2-6	13	.	CATSIGGANVLTF	TGTGCCACCAGCATAGGTGGGGCCAACGTCCTGACTTTC
TRBV10-3	.	TRBJ2-7	19	TRBD2	CAISGSSGSFRGFSYEQYF	TGTGCCATCAGTGGATCCAGCGGGAGTTTCAGGGGATTCTCCTACGAGCAGTACTTC
TRBV15	.	TRBJ2-3	17	TRBD1	CATSSSPQGVITDTQYF	TGTGCCACCAGCAGTTCCCCACAGGGGGTGATCACAGATACGCAGTATTTT
TRBV5-6	.	TRBJ1-5	15	.	CASSLASGTGQPQHF	TGTGCCAGCAGCTTGGCCTCAGGGACGGGTCAGCCCCAGCATTTT
TRBV6-5	.	TRBJ2-3	14	.	CASSYEGPPDTQYF	TGTGCCAGCAGTTATGAGGGGCCCCCAGATACGCAGTATTTT
TRBV27	.	TRBJ2-2	14	.	CASSLGRNTGELFF	TGTGCCAGCAGTTTGGGCAGGAACACCGGGGAGCTGTTTTTT
TRBV5-1	.	TRBJ2-7	14	.	CASSLEGTSYEQYF	TGCGCCAGCAGCTTGGAGGGGACATCCTACGAGCAGTACTTC
TRBV28	.	TRBJ2-7	12	.	CASRRETYEQYF	TGTGCCAGCAGGAGGGAGACCTACGAGCAGTACTTC
TRBV7-2	.	TRBJ2-1	13	.	CASSLGPYNEQFF	TGTGCCAGCAGCTTGGGACCCTACAATGAGCAGTTCTTC
TRBV4-2	.	TRBJ1-5	16	.	CASSQEEGWGNQPQHF	TGTGCCAGCAGCCAAGAGGAAGGGTGGGGCAATCAGCCCCAGCATTTT
TRBV28	.	TRBJ1-1	15	.	CASSLSQVLNTEAFF	TGTGCCAGCAGTTTATCACAGGTTTTGAACACTGAAGCTTTCTTT
TRBV5-6	.	TRBJ2-3	13	.	CASSLAGSHPQYF	TGTGCCAGCAGCTTGGCAGGGTCGCACCCGCAGTATTTT
TRBV28	.	TRBJ2-1	15	TRBD2	CASSLSDGGGNEQFF	TGTGCCAGCAGTTTATCGGACGGGGGGGGCAATGAGCAGTTCTTC
TRBV10-2	.	TRBJ1-5	14	.	CASGLSGAGRPQHF	TGCGCCAGCGGACTTTCAGGGGCCGGCAGGCCCCAGCATTTT
TRBV27	.	TRBJ2-7	13	.	CASSNFAGVEQYF	TGTGCCAGCAGCAACTTCGCAGGGGTCGAGCAGTACTTC
TRBV28	.	TRBJ1-1	12	.	CASSLSGTEAFF	TGTGCCAGCAGTTTATCCGGCACTGAAGCTTTCTTT
TRBV10-3	.	TRBJ1-1	13	.	CAASGVPNTEAFF	TGTGCTGCCAGCGGGGTACCCAACACTGAAGCTTTCTTT
TRBV2	.	TRBJ2-7	13	.	CASSDHDNYEQYF	TGTGCCAGCAGTGACCACGATAACTACGAGCAGTACTTC
TRBV27	.	TRBJ2-7	12	.	CASGPWGYEQYF	TGTGCCAGCGGGCCTTGGGGGTACGAGCAGTACTTC
TRBV27	.	TRBJ1-6	15	TRBD1	CASSLGTGGYSPLHF	TGTGCCAGCAGCTTAGGGACAGGGGGCTATTCACCCCTCCACTTT
TRBV28	.	TRBJ2-1	15	.	CASTDHFSFYNEQFF	TGTGCCAGCACGGACCACTTCTCCTTCTACAATGAGCAGTTCTTC
TRBV4-1	once	TRBJ2-4	18	TRBD1	CASSTLRDRGPGENIQYF	TGCGCCAGCAGCACGCTCCGGGACAGGGGACCGGGAGAAAACATTCAGTACTTC
TRBV28	.	TRBJ2-1	14	TRBD2	CASRRGLEDNEQFF	TGTGCCAGCAGGCGGGGACTAGAGGACAATGAGCAGTTCTTC
TRBV2	.	TRBJ2-1	16	.	CASSEAKAGYYNEQFF	TGTGCCAGCAGTGAAGCGAAGGCAGGGTACTACAATGAGCAGTTCTTC
TRBV29-1	.	TRBJ1-1	12	.	CSVDQENTEAFF	TGCAGCGTTGATCAGGAGAACACTGAAGCCTTCTTT
TRBV2	.	TRBJ1-5	17	TRBD1	CASSEGRGGNSNQPQHF	TGTGCCAGCAGTGAAGGCAGGGGGGGCAATAGCAATCAGCCCCAGCATTTT
TRBV28	.	TRBJ2-2	15	TRBD2	CASSRTSGSVRELFF	TGTGCCAGCAGTCGTACTAGCGGGAGCGTCAGGGAGCTGTTTTTT
TRBV4-1	.	TRBJ1-5	16	TRBD1	CASSRADRESDQPQHF	TGCGCCAGCAGCCGGGCGGACAGGGAGTCTGACCAGCCCCAGCATTTT
TRBV9	few	TRBJ1-5	15	.	CASSVGTASNQPQHF	TGTGCCAGCAGCGTAGGGACAGCCAGCAATCAGCCCCAGCATTTT
TRBV11-3	.	TRBJ2-4	15	.	CASSFSPQAKNIQYF	TGTGCCAGCAGCTTTTCCCCTCAGGCCAAAAACATTCAGTACTTC
TRBV7-6	.	TRBJ2-1	14	.	CASSLWSSYNEQFF	TGTGCCAGCAGCTTGTGGTCTAGCTACAATGAGCAGTTCTTC
TRBV5-6	.	TRBJ2-7	14	.	CASSLVDLISEQYF	TGTGCCAGCAGCTTGGTGGATTTGATCTCCGAGCAGTACTTC
TRBV29-1	.	TRBJ1-3	16	.	CSVEVADTRSGNTIYF	TGCAGCGTTGAAGTGGCGGACACACGCTCTGGAAACACCATATATTTT
TRBV28	.	TRBJ2-1	14	.	CASSWLASYNEQFF	TGTGCCAGCAGTTGGCTAGCGAGTTACAATGAGCAGTTCTTC
TRBV5-6	.	TRBJ2-3	16	TRBD2	CASSLDPSGGPDTQYF	TGTGCCAGCAGCTTGGACCCTAGCGGGGGCCCAGATACGCAGTATTTT
TRBV2	.	TRBJ1-1	13	.	CARKEKMNTEAFF	TGTGCCAGGAAAGAAAAAATGAACACTGAAGCTTTCTTT
TRBV7-9	.	TRBJ1-1	12	.	CASSVDGAEAFF	TGTGCCAGCAGCGTTGATGGAGCTGAAGCTTTCTTT
TRBV6-5	.	TRBJ2-5	15	.	CASRASIATQETQYF	TGTGCCAGCAGGGCGAGCATCGCCACCCAAGAGACCCAGTACTTC
TRBV9	once	TRBJ2-2	14	.	CASSVGQDPGELFF	TGTGCCAGCAGCGTAGGACAGGACCCCGGGGAGCTGTTTTTT
TRBV19	.	TRBJ2-7	16	TRBD1	CASSIGGTVPFHEQYF	TGTGCCAGTAGTATAGGGGGGACAGTGCCGTTCCACGAGCAGTACTTC
TRBV27	.	TRBJ1-5	12	TRBD1	CASTTGAQPQHF	TGTGCCAGCACGACAGGGGCCCAGCCCCAGCATTTT
TRBV19	once	TRBJ2-2	12	.	CATGLGPGELFF	TGTGCCACCGGATTGGGGCCCGGGGAGCTGTTTTTT